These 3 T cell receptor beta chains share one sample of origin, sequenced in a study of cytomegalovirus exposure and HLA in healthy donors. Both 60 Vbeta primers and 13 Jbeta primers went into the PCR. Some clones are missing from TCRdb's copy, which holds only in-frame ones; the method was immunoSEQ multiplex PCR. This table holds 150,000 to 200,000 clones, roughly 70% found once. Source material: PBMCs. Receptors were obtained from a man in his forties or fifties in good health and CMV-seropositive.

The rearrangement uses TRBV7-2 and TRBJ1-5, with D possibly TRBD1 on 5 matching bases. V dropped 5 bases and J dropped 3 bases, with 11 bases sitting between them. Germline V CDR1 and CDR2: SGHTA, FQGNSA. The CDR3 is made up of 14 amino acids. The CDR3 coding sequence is TGTGCCAGCAGCCCGGGGGGGTACAATCAGCCCCAGCATTTT. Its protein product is CASSPGGYNQPQHF. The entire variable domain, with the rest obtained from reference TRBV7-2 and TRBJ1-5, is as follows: GAGVSQSPSNKVTEKGKDVELRCDPISGHTALYWYRQSLGQGLEFLIYFQGNSAPDKSGLPSDRFSAERTGGSVSTLTIQRTQQEDSAVYLCASSPGGYNQPQHFGDGTRLSIL.

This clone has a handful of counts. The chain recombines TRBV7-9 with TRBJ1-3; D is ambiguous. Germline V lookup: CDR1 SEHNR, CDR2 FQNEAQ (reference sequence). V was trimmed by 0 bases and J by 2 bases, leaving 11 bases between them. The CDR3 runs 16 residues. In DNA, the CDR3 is TGTGCCAGCAGCTTAGCGAGTGTATATGCTGGAAACACCATATATTTT. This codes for CASSLASVYAGNTIYF.

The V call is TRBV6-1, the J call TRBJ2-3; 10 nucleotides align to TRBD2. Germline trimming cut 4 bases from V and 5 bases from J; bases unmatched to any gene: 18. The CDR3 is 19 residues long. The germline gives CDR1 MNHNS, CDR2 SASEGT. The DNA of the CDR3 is TGTGCCAGCAGTGCCGGTAGAGGTAGCGGGGGGCCAAAAGTAGATACGCAGTATTTT. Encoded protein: CASSAGRGSGGPKVDTQYF.